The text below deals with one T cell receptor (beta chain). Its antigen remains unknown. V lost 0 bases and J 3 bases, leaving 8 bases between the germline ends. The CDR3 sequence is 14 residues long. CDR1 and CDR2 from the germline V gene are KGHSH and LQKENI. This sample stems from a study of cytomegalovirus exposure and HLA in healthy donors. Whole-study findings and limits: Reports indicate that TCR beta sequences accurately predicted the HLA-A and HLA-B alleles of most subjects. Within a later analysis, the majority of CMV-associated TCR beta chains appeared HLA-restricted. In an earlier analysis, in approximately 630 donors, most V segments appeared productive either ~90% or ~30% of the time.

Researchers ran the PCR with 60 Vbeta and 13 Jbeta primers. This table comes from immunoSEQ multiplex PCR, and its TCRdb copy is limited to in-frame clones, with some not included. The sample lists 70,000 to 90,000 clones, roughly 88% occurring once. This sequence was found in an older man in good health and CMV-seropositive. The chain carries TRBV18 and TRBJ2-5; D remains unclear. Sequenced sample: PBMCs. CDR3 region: CASSPPSLEETQYF. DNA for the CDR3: TGTGCCAGCTCACCACCAAGCCTTGAAGAGACCCAGTACTTC.